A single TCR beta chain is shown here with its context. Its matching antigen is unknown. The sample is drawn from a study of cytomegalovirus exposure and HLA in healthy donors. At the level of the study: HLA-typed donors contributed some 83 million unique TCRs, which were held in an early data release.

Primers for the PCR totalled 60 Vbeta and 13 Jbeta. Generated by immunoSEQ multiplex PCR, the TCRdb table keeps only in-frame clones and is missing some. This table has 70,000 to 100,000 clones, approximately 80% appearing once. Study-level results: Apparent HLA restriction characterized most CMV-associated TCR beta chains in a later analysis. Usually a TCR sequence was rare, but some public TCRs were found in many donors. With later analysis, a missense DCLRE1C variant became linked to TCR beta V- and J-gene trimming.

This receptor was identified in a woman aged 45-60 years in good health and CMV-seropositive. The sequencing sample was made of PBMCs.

The DNA of the CDR3 is TGTGCCAGCAGCGGGACTCTCAGCACAGATACGCAGTATTTT. Translation gives CASSGTLSTDTQYF. This chain connects TRBV2 to TRBJ2-3; a possible D gene is TRBD2 (6 bases). The CDR3 consists of 14 residues. Trimming took 6 bases from V and 0 from J, leaving 10 bases between them. CDR1 is SNHLY, CDR2 FYNNEI, per germline.